Below, 5 T cell receptor beta chains from the same sample are listed, as sequenced in a study of T cell repertoires in cytomegalovirus infection. TCRdb used MiXCR to reprocess the reads, holding one entry per CDR3 protein. This sample yields around 490,000 distinct CDR3 sequences, of which more than 25% are seen a single time; over 10% belongs to the top ten. The specimen was PBMCs. Receptors were obtained from a human donor in good health (CMV status not recorded). Some clones in this sample may be carry-over from other donors' samples.

The sample holds a few counts of this clonotype. This chain links TRBV6-5 with TRBJ2-7; D is perhaps TRBD2 (6 bases). CDR3 length: 13 residues. The ends were cut back, 6 bases at V and 2 bases at J, with 11 bases in the middle. CDR1 MNHEY and CDR2 SVGAGI come from the germline V gene. The CDR3 is CASRPGLPYEQYF. The CDR3 nucleotides read TGTGCCAGCAGACCGGGACTTCCCTACGAGCAGTACTTC.

The table lists this clonotype with a few counts. V gene TRBV12-3 or TRBV12-4 combines with J gene TRBJ2-2; D is unresolved. The CDR3 is 14 residues long. Trimming pared 6 bases from V and 4 bases from J, leaving 12 bases between. The chain's CDR3 is CASSAGHTTGELFF. CDR3 DNA: TGTGCCAGCAGCGCCGGCCACACCACCGGGGAGCTGTTTTTT.

The J gene is TRBJ2-7, the V gene TRBV6-2 or TRBV6-3; 8 bases line up with TRBD1. The CDR3 has 15 residues. J lost 2 bases, V lost 7 bases, and 10 bases had no gene match. Germline assignment: CDR1 MNHEY and CDR2 SVGEGT. The chain's CDR3 is CASTESTGGPYEQYF. The CDR3 nucleotides read TGTGCCAGCACCGAATCAACAGGGGGTCCCTACGAGCAGTACTTC.

This chain joins TRBV5-6 and TRBJ2-5, with TRBD2 identical over 7 bases. The CDR3 spans 15 residues. V lost 1 base, J lost 7 bases, and 10 bases stayed unmatched. CDR1 and CDR2 from the germline V gene are SGHDT and YYEEEE. In nucleotides, the CDR3 is TGTGCCAGCAGCTTGCTGGGACTACCCCATGGGACCCAGTACTTC. Translating it yields CASSLLGLPHGTQYF.

This clonotype showed up just a few times. V and J are TRBV6-2 or TRBV6-3 and TRBJ2-1; D may be TRBD2 (7 bases). Trimming left V 6 bases short and J 6 bases short, with 18 bases between. The CDR3 runs 15 residues. Germline V gene data show CDR1 as MNHEY and CDR2 as SVGEGT. CDR3 loop: CASSQSGTKSNEQFF. The CDR3 DNA is TGTGCCAGCAGCCAAAGCGGGACAAAGAGCAATGAGCAGTTCTTC.